Listed below are T cell receptor beta chains from one sample, sequenced in a study of blood T cell repertoires in COVID-19. Data came from immunoSEQ multiplex PCR; TCRdb stores just in-frame clones and leaves some out. This sample has about 360,000 clones, with around 87% found just once. Sequencing was performed on peripheral blood. All receptors come from a human donor in a cohort sampled during active COVID-19. Both conserved end residues are part of each CDR3. The D gene is left open where the match is weak. Expanded clones get a size class; other rows say once, few or many, or leave the size out.

TRBJ2-2,TRBV11-3,-,-,TGTGCCAGCAGCTTCGGTCAAGGGCAGGGGAACACCGGGGAGCTGTTTTTT,CASSFGQGQGNTGELFF
TRBJ1-3,TRBV7-7,-,TRBD1,TGTGCTAGCAGCACGGGACAGGGGACTGGAAACACCATATATTTT,CASSTGQGTGNTIYF
TRBJ2-7,TRBV24-1,once,TRBD2,TGTGCCACCAGTGAAGGACTAGCGGGAGAAGGGCAGTACTTC,CATSEGLAGEGQYF
TRBJ2-1,TRBV4-2,-,-,TGTGCCAGCAGCCCGAGGTGGAGGGAGGACAATGAGCAGTTCTTC,CASSPRWREDNEQFF
TRBJ2-5,TRBV11-2,-,TRBD1,TGTGCCAGCAGCCCTCAGGGGGTCGGCCAAGAGACCCAGTACTTC,CASSPQGVGQETQYF
TRBJ1-1,TRBV19,-,-,TGTGCCAGTAGTATCGCACCGAGCGCTGAAGCTTTCTTT,CASSIAPSAEAFF
TRBJ2-3,TRBV2,-,-,TGTGCCAGCAGTTATGCGGATACGCAGTATTTT,CASSYADTQYF
TRBJ2-1,TRBV7-9,once,TRBD2,TGTGCCAGCAGCTTAGATGGTAGCGGGATTTATAATGAGCAGTTCTTC,CASSLDGSGIYNEQFF
TRBJ2-2,TRBV19,-,TRBD1,TGTGCCAGTAGTACAGACAGGGCCGGGGAGCTGTTTTTT,CASSTDRAGELFF
TRBJ2-3,TRBV9,-,TRBD1,TGTGCCAGCAGTTCAACTACGGGACAGGGTCTCACAGATACGCAGTATTTT,CASSSTTGQGLTDTQYF
TRBJ1-2,TRBV2,-,TRBD1,TGTGCCAGCAGGCGGGGATGGGACAGGGGAACTATGGGCTACACCTTC,CASRRGWDRGTMGYTF
TRBJ1-2,TRBV6-4,-,TRBD1,TGTGCCAGCAGAGCAACCGGGACAGGGGGGTATGGCTACACCTTC,CASRATGTGGYGYTF
TRBJ1-5,TRBV13,-,-,TGTGCCAGCAGCTTAGGCTTGCAGGGTAAACCCCAGCATTTT,CASSLGLQGKPQHF
TRBJ2-7,TRBV27,-,TRBD2,TGTGCCAGCAGTTTAGGGCTAGCGGGAGTTAACGAGCAGTACTTC,CASSLGLAGVNEQYF
TRBJ2-3,TRBV27,-,TRBD1,TGTGCCAGCAGTTCTTCTACCGACAGGGCAGCAGATACGCAGTATTTT,CASSSSTDRAADTQYF
TRBJ2-1,TRBV4-2,-,TRBD2,TGTGCCAGCAGCCAAGATTTCGTTCTAGCGGGGGAATACTCCTACAATGAGCAGTTCTTC,CASSQDFVLAGEYSYNEQFF
TRBJ1-6,TRBV11-2,-,TRBD1,TGTGCCAGCAGACTTCCCGGGACAGCTAATTCACCCCTCCACTTT,CASRLPGTANSPLHF
TRBJ2-1,TRBV4-1,-,-,TGCGCCAGCAGCCAATTCGGACATCCCCTCTACAATGAGCAGTTCTTC,CASSQFGHPLYNEQFF
TRBJ2-6,TRBV27,-,-,TGTGCCAGCAGTTTAAGTGAGACACTCCCATCTGGGGCCAACGTCCTGACTTTC,CASSLSETLPSGANVLTF
TRBJ1-1,TRBV7-8,-,-,TGTGCCAGCAGCTTAGTGGGGCCTAACACTGAAGCTTTCTTT,CASSLVGPNTEAFF
TRBJ1-6,TRBV6-2/TRBV6-3,-,TRBD1,TGTGCCAGCAGTTCTATTACGGGACAGCGCGGTTCACCCCTCCACTTT,CASSSITGQRGSPLHF
TRBJ2-3,TRBV5-8,-,-,TGTGCCAGCAGCTTGGCCGGGGGATATGATACGCAGTATTTT,CASSLAGGYDTQYF
TRBJ1-1,TRBV5-1,-,-,TGCGCCAGCAACACGGAACGGGGGGGTCTACCTAACACTGAAGCTTTCTTT,CASNTERGGLPNTEAFF
TRBJ1-2,TRBV5-1,-,TRBD1,TGCGCCAGCAGCTTTGGCAACCGGGACAGGGAGTCCTATGGCTACACCTTC,CASSFGNRDRESYGYTF
TRBJ2-1,TRBV6-6,-,TRBD1,TGTGCCAGCAGTGGTCCGACGCTGCACAGGGGGAATGAGCAGTTCTTC,CASSGPTLHRGNEQFF
TRBJ2-1,TRBV5-1,-,-,TGCGCCAGCAGCTCCTGGACACCCTACAATGAGCAGTTCTTC,CASSSWTPYNEQFF
TRBJ1-1,TRBV6-1,-,-,TGTGCCAGCAGTGACCACTACAACCGACAGGCCCCTGAAGCTTTCTTT,CASSDHYNRQAPEAFF
TRBJ1-2,TRBV2,-,TRBD1,TGTGCCAGCAGTGGAGACAGGGGGGATGGCTACACCTTC,CASSGDRGDGYTF
TRBJ2-7,TRBV21-1,-,-,TGTGCCAGCAGCAAAGGGGGACTAGCGGGGGAGCAGTACTTC,CASSKGGLAGEQYF
TRBJ2-3,TRBV24-1,-,TRBD2,TGTGCCACCAGGGGAGGGGCTCGTGAAGATACGCAGTATTTT,CATRGGAREDTQYF
TRBJ1-3,TRBV5-1,many,-,TGCGCCAGCAGCTTGGGAGGGAACTCTGGAAACACCATATATTTT,CASSLGGNSGNTIYF
TRBJ2-7,TRBV6-5,-,-,TGTGCCAGCAGTTACGAGGCGGGTAGGGCCTACGAGCAGTACTTC,CASSYEAGRAYEQYF
TRBJ1-4,TRBV2,-,-,TGTGCCAGCAGTCCCGATGGGACCTTGGAGGGTGAAAAACTGTTTTTT,CASSPDGTLEGEKLFF
TRBJ2-2,TRBV5-1,-,-,TGCGCCAGCAGCTTGCATTTACGGTGGGGGACTGGGGCCGGGGAGCTGTTTTTT,CASSLHLRWGTGAGELFF
TRBJ2-2,TRBV15,-,-,TGTGCCACAAGGGCAGGGTGGGACACCGGGGAGCTGTTTTTT,CATRAGWDTGELFF
TRBJ2-3,TRBV27,-,TRBD2,TGTGCCAGCACCCTAAGGAGACTAGCGGGATTCACAGATACGCAGTATTTT,CASTLRRLAGFTDTQYF
TRBJ1-5,TRBV30,-,-,TGTGCCTGGAGCCCCGGGGTTGGCAATCAGCCCCAGCATTTT,CAWSPGVGNQPQHF
TRBJ1-6,TRBV21-1,-,-,TGTGCCAAAGACCGGGGGAGCTCCTATAATTCACCCCTCCACTTT,CAKDRGSSYNSPLHF
TRBJ1-1,TRBV5-5,-,TRBD1,TGTGCCAGCAGCTTGGGAACAGGGGGTGCAAACACTGAAGCTTTCTTT,CASSLGTGGANTEAFF
TRBJ2-3,TRBV20-1,once,TRBD1,TGCAGTGCTAGTCCCGGCAGGGGGCTGGGTGGGAGCACAGATACGCAGTATTTT,CSASPGRGLGGSTDTQYF
TRBJ1-1,TRBV5-1,-,-,TGCGCCAGCAGCCAGGAGGGCCCCACTGAAGCTTTCTTT,CASSQEGPTEAFF
TRBJ2-1,TRBV6-2/TRBV6-3,-,TRBD2,TGTGCCAGCAGTTACACCGCCGGGCTAGCGGTTTACAATGAGCAGTTCTTC,CASSYTAGLAVYNEQFF
TRBJ1-1,TRBV28,-,-,TGTGCCAGCAGTACCCTCGCCGGGATCCCCAGATTAACGAACACTGAAGCTTTCTTT,CASSTLAGIPRLTNTEAFF
TRBJ1-5,TRBV6-1,-,-,TGTGCCAGCAGTGAAATGGGGGGTGGCAATCAGCCCCAGCATTTT,CASSEMGGGNQPQHF
TRBJ1-1,TRBV9,-,-,TGTGCCAGCAGCGTAGAGGGGCGCGGCACTGAAGCTTTCTTT,CASSVEGRGTEAFF
TRBJ1-5,TRBV10-3,once,-,TGTGCCATCAGCGACGCTCGGGGGAATCAGCCCCAGCATTTT,CAISDARGNQPQHF
TRBJ2-5,TRBV2,-,-,TGTGCCAGCAGTCCTCGGACGGGGCAAGAGACCCAGTACTTC,CASSPRTGQETQYF
TRBJ2-3,TRBV6-5,-,TRBD1,TGTGCCAGCAGTCCCCTTGGACAGGGCACAGATACGCAGTATTTT,CASSPLGQGTDTQYF
TRBJ1-2,TRBV30,-,-,TGTGCCTGGAGTGCCGGACAGTTTAACTATGGCTACACCTTC,CAWSAGQFNYGYTF
TRBJ2-2,TRBV9,-,TRBD2,TGTGCCAGCAGCGGATTTAGCGGGGGGGTGACCGGGGAGCTGTTTTTT,CASSGFSGGVTGELFF
TRBJ2-7,TRBV6-1,-,TRBD1,TGTGCCAGCAGTGAAGCGGGGACAGGGGGCGTCTACTCCTACGAGCAGTACTTC,CASSEAGTGGVYSYEQYF
TRBJ1-2,TRBV2,-,TRBD1,TGTGCCAGCCGAGGGGACAGCCATAACTATGGCTACACCTTC,CASRGDSHNYGYTF
TRBJ2-2,TRBV6-5,once,-,TGTGCCAGCGGTCGGGGGGAGCTGTTTTTT,CASGRGELFF
TRBJ1-4,TRBV21-1,-,-,TGTGCCAGCAGCTCAAGCGGGGACGGCGAAAAACTGTTTTTT,CASSSSGDGEKLFF